The 5 T cell receptor beta chains in this list originate from one sample, sequenced in a study of metastatic and nonmetastatic thyroid tumors. Treatment of any kind had been given to no patient before thyroid surgery. TCRdb reanalyzed the PCR reads via MiXCR. Among around 31,000 clones listed, more than 25% were seen once. The sample was blood. The receptors here all came from a female donor with papillary thyroid cancer or a benign thyroid nodule (not recorded which). Some clones in this sample may be carry-over from other donors' samples.

V gene TRBV27 combines with J gene TRBJ1-2, with D uncertain. The CDR3 contains 13 residues. CDR1 is MNHEY, CDR2 SMNVEV, per germline (reference sequence). The ends were cut back, 2 bases at V and 2 bases at J, with 6 bases in the middle. CDR3 DNA sequence: TGTGCCAGCAGTTTAGGGGAAAACTATGGCTACACCTTC. This gives the protein CASSLGENYGYTF.

This clone was detected many times. CDR3 protein: CASSEVEGQPQHF. In DNA form, the CDR3 reads TGTGCCAGCAGTGAAGTTGAGGGCCAGCCCCAGCATTTT. V gene TRBV6-1 combines with J gene TRBJ1-5, with D hard to call. In germline, CDR1 is MNHNS, CDR2 SASEGT. The CDR3 is 13 residues long. Trimming removed 1 base at V and 7 bases at J, with 8 bases between.

The chain couples TRBV2 to TRBJ2-3, with a weak D call TRBD2 (6 bases). Trimming left V 6 bases short and J 6 bases short, with 10 bases between. Germline CDR1 is SNHLY and CDR2 is FYNNEI. CDR3 length: 12 amino acids. The CDR3, as DNA: TGTGCCAGCAGGATAGCGGCTGATACGCAGTATTTT. Its translation: CASRIAADTQYF.

By share, this clone counts as medium-sized. The V call is TRBV6-2 or TRBV6-3, the J call TRBJ2-1; D gene uncertain. The germline CDR1 and CDR2 sequences are MNHEY and SVGEGT. The CDR3 is 11 amino acids. V gave up 6 bases and J gave up 8 bases, with 8 bases separating them. CDR3 protein: CASSKLDEQFF. The CDR3 nucleotides are TGTGCCAGCAGCAAACTTGATGAGCAGTTCTTC.

This clone has ten or more counts. This same CDR3 is encoded by further DNA sequences in the sample. This rearrangement joins TRBV3-1 to TRBJ2-7; 7 bases fit TRBD1. The V gene's germline CDR1 is LGHDT and CDR2 YNNKEL (reference sequence). CDR3 length: 13 residues. The V and J ends lost 4 bases and 3 bases, in that order; junction bases with no gene match: 3. This chain's CDR3 is CASSPRGSYEQYF. The CDR3 region has the DNA TGTGCCAGCAGCCCCAGGGGGAGCTACGAGCAGTACTTC.